This TCR beta chain was recorded in a study of blood T cell repertoires in COVID-19. Study overall: Sources were T cells, B-cell-depleted T cells, or PBMCs; the material itself was cDNA or gDNA.

Assay used: immunoSEQ multiplex PCR; TCRdb lists only in-frame clones, some missing. The sample includes about 220,000 clones, over 70% of them seen just once. CDR3 length: 17 amino acids. Germline V gene data show CDR1 as SGHRS and CDR2 as YFSETQ. Trimming removed 0 bases from V and 5 bases from J, with 20 bases in between. The V and J genes are TRBV5-1 and TRBJ1-1; D possibly corresponds to TRBD1 (6 bases). This clonotype was sampled from a woman in her seventies with acute or convalescent COVID-19. The sequenced material came from peripheral blood. The CDR3: CASSLVGTLGRGTEAFF. The DNA of the CDR3 is TGCGCCAGCAGCTTGGTCGGGACTTTGGGGAGGGGGACTGAAGCTTTCTTT.